What follows is one T cell receptor (beta chain) and its context. Its antigen remains unknown. Per the germline V gene, CDR1 is ENHRY and CDR2 is SYGVKD. Trimming took 5 bases from V and 1 from J, leaving 11 bases between them. CDR3 length: 14 residues. This entry comes from a study of chemoradiotherapy in HPV16-positive cancers. Study-level results: Only a couple of HPV16-positive patients supplied the functional HPV-specificity definition.

Profiling relied on immunoSEQ multiplex PCR, and the TCRdb table lists in-frame clones only, not all of them. The data hold more than 20,000 clones, with approximately 83% observed a single time. J is TRBJ2-5 and V is TRBV10-3, with a possible D match to TRBD2 (6 bases). This clonotype originated in a human donor with HPV-associated anogenital cancer. Sequences were derived from blood, sampled from a patient who underwent chemoradiotherapy. CDR3 amino acids: CAISTGLFQETQYF. The CDR3 DNA reads TGTGCCATCAGTACTGGACTATTCCAAGAGACCCAGTACTTC.